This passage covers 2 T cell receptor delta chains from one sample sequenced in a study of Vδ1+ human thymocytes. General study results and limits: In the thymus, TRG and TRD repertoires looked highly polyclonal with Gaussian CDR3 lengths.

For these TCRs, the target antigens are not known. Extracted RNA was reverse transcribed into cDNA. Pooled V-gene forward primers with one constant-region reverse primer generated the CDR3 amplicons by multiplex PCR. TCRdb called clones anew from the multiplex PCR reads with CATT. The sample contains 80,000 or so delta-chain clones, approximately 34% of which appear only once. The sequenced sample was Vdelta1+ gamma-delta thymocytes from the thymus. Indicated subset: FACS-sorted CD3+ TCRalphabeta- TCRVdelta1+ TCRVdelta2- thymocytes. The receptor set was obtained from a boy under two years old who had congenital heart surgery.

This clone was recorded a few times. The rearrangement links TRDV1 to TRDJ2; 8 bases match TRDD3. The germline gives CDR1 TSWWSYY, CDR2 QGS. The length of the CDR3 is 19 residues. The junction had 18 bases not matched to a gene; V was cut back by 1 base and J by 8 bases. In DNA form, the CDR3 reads TGTGCTCTTGGGGAACGGTCTCCCCCCAAGGGGATACTAACCGCACAACTCTTCTTT. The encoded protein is CALGERSPPKGILTAQLFF.

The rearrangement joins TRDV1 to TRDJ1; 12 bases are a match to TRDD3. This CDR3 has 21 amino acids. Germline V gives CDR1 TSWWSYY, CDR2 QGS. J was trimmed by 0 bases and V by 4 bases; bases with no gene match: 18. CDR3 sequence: CALGVERGTPGGYGYTDKLIF. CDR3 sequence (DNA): TGTGCTCTTGGGGTAGAACGTGGAACTCCTGGGGGATACGGGTACACCGATAAACTCATCTTT.